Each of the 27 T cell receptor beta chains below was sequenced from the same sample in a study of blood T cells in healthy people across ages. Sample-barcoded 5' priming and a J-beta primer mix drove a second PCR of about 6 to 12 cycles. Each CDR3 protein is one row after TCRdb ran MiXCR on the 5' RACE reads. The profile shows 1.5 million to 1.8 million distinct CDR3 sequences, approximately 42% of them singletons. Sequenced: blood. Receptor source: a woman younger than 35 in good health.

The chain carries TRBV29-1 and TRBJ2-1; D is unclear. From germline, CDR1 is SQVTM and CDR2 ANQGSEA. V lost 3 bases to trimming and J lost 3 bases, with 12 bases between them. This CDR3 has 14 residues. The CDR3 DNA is TGCAGCGTTGATCGGATGTTTTGCTACAATGAGCAGTTCTTC. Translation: CSVDRMFCYNEQFF.

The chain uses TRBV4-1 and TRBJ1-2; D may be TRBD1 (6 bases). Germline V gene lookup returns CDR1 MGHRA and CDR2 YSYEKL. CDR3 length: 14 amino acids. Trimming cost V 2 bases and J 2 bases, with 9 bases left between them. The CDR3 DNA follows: TGCGCCAGCAGCCAACGACAGGTAAACTATGGCTACACCTTC. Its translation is CASSQRQVNYGYTF.

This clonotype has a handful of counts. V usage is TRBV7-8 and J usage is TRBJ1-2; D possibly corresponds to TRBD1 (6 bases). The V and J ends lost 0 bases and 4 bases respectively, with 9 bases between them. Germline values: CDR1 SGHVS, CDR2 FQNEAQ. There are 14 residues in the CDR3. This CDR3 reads CASSLALDSYGYTF. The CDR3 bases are TGTGCCAGCAGCTTAGCTCTGGACAGCTATGGCTACACCTTC.

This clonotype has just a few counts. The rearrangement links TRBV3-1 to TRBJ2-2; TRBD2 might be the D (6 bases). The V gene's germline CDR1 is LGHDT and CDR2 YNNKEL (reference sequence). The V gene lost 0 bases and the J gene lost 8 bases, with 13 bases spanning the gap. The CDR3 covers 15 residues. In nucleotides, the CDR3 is TGTGCCAGCAGCCAAGATCGTCGTGGGACTGGGGAGCTGTTTTTT. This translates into CASSQDRRGTGELFF. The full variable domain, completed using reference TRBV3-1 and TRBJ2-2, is DTAVSQTPKYLVTQMGNDKSIKCEQNLGHDTMYWYKQDSKKFLKIMFSYNNKELIINETVPNRFSPKSPDKAHLNLHINSLELGDSAVYFCASSQDRRGTGELFFGEGSRLTVL.

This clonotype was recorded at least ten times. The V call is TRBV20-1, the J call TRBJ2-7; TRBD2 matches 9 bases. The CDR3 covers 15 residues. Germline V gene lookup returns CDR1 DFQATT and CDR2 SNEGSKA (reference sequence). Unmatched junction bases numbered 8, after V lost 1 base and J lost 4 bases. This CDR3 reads CSARATREGFYEQYF. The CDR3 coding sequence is TGCAGTGCTAGAGCCACGCGGGAGGGGTTTTACGAGCAGTACTTC.

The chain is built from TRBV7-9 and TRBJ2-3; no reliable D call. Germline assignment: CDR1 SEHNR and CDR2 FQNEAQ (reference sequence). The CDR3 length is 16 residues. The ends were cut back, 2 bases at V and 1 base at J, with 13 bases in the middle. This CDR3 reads CASSLQSHRGTDTQYF. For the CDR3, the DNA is TGTGCCAGCAGCTTACAGTCACACAGAGGCACAGATACGCAGTATTTT.

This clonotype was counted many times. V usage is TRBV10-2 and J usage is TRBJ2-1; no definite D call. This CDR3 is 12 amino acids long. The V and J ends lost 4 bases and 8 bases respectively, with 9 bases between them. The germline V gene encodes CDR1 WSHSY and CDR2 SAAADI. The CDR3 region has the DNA TGCGCCAGCAGTGTGTCCGTCTATGAGCAGTTCTTC. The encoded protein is CASSVSVYEQFF.

CDR3: CASSVKTDTQYF. The CDR3 DNA reads TGTGCCAGCAGCGTGAAGACAGATACGCAGTATTTT. V gene TRBV7-9 combines with J gene TRBJ2-3; D is unresolved. The germline V and J ends were trimmed by 5 bases and 3 bases, with 6 bases remaining between them. The CDR3 runs 12 residues. Germline values: CDR1 SEHNR, CDR2 FQNEAQ (reference sequence).

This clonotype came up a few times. CDR3 sequence: CSALTGRAQYEQYF. The DNA for the CDR3 is TGCAGTGCCCTAACCGGGAGGGCCCAATACGAGCAGTACTTC. J is TRBJ2-7 and V is TRBV20-1; 8 nucleotides line up with TRBD2. Trimming cost V 6 bases and J 4 bases; bases outside gene matches: 11. Germline V gene data show CDR1 as DFQATT and CDR2 as SNEGSKA (reference sequence). CDR3 length: 14 amino acids.

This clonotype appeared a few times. CDR3 sequence (DNA): TGCAGTGCTCTCCTAGCGGGAGCAGATACGCAGTATTTT. It specifies CSALLAGADTQYF. The chain joins TRBV20-1 to TRBJ2-3; TRBD2 aligns across 10 bases. The CDR3 totals 13 residues. The V segment lost 5 bases and the J segment 4 bases; nucleotides outside the gene matches: 3. Looked up from germline, CDR1 is DFQATT and CDR2 is SNEGSKA (reference sequence).

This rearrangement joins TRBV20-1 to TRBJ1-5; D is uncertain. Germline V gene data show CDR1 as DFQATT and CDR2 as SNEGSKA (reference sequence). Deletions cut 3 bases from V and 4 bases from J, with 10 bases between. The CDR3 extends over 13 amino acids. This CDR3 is CSASEQQNQPQHF. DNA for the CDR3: TGCAGTGCTAGTGAACAGCAAAATCAGCCCCAGCATTTT.

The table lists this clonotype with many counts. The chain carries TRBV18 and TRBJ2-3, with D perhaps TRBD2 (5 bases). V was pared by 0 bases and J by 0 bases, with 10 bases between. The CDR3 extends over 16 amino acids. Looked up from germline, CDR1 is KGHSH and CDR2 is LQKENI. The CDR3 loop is CASSPPGVVSTDTQYF. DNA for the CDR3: TGTGCCAGCTCACCACCCGGGGTTGTTAGCACAGATACGCAGTATTTT.

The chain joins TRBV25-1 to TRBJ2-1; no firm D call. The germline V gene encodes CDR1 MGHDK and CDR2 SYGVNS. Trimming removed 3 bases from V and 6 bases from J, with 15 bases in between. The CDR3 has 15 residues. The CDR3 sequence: CASSEEGWASNEQFF. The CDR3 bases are TGTGCCAGCAGTGAGGAAGGGTGGGCGAGCAATGAGCAGTTCTTC.

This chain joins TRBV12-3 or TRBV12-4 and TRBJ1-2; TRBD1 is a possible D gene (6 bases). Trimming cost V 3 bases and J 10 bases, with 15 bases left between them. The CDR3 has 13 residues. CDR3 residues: CASSFVRGRVYTF. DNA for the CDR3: TGTGCCAGCAGTTTTGTCAGGGGCCGTGTCTACACCTTC.

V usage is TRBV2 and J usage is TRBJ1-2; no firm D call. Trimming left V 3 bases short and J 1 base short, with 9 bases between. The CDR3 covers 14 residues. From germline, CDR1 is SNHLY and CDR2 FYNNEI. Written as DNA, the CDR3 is TGTGCCAGCAGTGAGCCTGGGCTTAACTATGGCTACACCTTC. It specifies CASSEPGLNYGYTF.

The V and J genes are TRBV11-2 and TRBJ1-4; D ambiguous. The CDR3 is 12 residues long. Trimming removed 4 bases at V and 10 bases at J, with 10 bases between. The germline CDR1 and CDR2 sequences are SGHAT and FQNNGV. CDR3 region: CASSYHSGKLFF. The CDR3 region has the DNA TGTGCCAGCAGCTACCACAGTGGAAAACTGTTTTTT.

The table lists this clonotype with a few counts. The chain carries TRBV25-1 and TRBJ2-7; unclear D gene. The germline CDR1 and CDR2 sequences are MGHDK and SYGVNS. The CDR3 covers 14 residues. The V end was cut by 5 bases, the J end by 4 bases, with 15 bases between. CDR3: CASSKTMGWYEQYF. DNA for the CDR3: TGTGCCAGCAGTAAAACAATGGGGTGGTACGAGCAGTACTTC.

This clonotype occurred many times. The CDR3 coding sequence is TGCAGTGCCATACCCGGACAGGTCTATGGCTACACCTTC. Amino acids: CSAIPGQVYGYTF. The chain links TRBV20-1 to TRBJ1-2, with 7 bases that match TRBD1. Trimming removed 6 bases from V and 4 bases from J; junction bases left unmatched: 8. The CDR3 is made up of 13 amino acids. CDR1 and CDR2 from the germline V gene are DFQATT and SNEGSKA (reference sequence).

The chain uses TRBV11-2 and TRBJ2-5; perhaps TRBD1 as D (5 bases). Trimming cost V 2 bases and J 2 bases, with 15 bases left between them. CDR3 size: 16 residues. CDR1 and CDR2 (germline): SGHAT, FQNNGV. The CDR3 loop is CASSLKWWGLQETQYF. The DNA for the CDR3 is TGTGCCAGCAGCTTAAAGTGGTGGGGCCTTCAAGAGACCCAGTACTTC.

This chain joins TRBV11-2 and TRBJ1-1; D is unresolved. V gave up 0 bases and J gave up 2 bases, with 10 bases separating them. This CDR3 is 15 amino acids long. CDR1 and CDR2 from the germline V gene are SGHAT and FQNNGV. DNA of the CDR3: TGTGCCAGCAGCTTAGACCAACTTACCAACACTGAAGCTTTCTTT. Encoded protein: CASSLDQLTNTEAFF.

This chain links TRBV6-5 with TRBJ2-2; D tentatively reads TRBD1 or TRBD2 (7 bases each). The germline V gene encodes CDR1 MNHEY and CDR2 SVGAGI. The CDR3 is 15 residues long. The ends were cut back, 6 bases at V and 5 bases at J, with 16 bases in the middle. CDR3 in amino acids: CASRLGRGLTGELFF. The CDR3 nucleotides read TGTGCCAGCAGACTGGGGAGGGGGCTTACCGGGGAGCTGTTTTTT.

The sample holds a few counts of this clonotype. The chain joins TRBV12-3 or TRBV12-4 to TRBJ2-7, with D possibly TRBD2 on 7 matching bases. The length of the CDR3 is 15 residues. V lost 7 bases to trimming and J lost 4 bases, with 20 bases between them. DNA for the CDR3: TGTGCCAGCAACTTAGGAGGGGGGGAACCTTACGAGCAGTACTTC. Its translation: CASNLGGGEPYEQYF.

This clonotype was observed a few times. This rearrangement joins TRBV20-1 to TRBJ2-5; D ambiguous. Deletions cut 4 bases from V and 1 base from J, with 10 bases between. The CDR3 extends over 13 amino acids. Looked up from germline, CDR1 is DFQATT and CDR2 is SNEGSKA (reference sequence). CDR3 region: CSATGRLQETQYF. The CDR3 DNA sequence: TGCAGTGCTACAGGACGGCTCCAAGAGACCCAGTACTTC.

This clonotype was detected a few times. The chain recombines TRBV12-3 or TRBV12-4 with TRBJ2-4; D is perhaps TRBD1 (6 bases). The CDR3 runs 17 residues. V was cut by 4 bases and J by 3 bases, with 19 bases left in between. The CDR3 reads CASSSMGTTIRKNIQYF. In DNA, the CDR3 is TGTGCCAGCAGTTCAATGGGGACAACAATACGCAAAAACATTCAGTACTTC.

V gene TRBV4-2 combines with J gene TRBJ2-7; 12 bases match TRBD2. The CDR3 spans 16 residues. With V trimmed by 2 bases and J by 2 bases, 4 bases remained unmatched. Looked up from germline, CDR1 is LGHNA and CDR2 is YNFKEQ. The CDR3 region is CASSQLAGGVTYEQYF. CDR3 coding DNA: TGTGCCAGCAGCCAACTAGCGGGAGGGGTCACCTACGAGCAGTACTTC.

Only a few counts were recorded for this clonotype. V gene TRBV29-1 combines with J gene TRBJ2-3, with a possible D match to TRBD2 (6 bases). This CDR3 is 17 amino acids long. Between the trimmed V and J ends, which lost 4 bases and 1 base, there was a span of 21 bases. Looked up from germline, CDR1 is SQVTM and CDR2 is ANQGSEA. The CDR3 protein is CSVVPLFAGSGTDTQYF. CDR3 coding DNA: TGCAGCGTTGTTCCGCTCTTTGCCGGGAGTGGCACAGATACGCAGTATTTT.

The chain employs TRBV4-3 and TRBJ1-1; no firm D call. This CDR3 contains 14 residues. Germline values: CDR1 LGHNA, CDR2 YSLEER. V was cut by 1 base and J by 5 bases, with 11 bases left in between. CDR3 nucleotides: TGCGCCAGCAGCCAAGTTTTGGAGGGTACTGAAGCTTTCTTT. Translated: CASSQVLEGTEAFF.